Listed below are T cell receptor beta chains from one sample, sequenced in a study of cytomegalovirus exposure and HLA in healthy donors. TCRdb keeps only in-frame clones here, not all; method: immunoSEQ multiplex PCR. The sample has about 160,000 clones; approximately 80% are singletons. The material sequenced was PBMCs. All receptors come from a woman aged 18-29 years in good health and CMV-seronegative. Both conserved end residues are part of each CDR3. The order of the fields is clone size, V gene, D gene, J gene, CDR3 DNA, CDR3 protein. A D gene is named only where the DNA matches it firmly. Size is stated for part of the rows, as once, few or many counts, or as a class when the clone is expanded.

-,TRBV19,TRBD1,TRBJ2-7,TGTGCCAGTAGTATTTCCCTCCTTAGACAGGGAGCAAACGAGCAGTACTTC,CASSISLLRQGANEQYF
-,TRBV21-1,-,TRBJ1-6,TGTGCCAGCAGCAAAGAGCGGCCCTGGCGATGCTCCTATAATTCACCCCTCCACTTT,CASSKERPWRCSYNSPLHF
-,TRBV6-4,-,TRBJ1-1,TGTGCCAGCAGTGAAACAGAGAACACTGAAGCTTTCTTT,CASSETENTEAFF
-,TRBV30,-,TRBJ1-3,TGTGCCTGGAGTATTGCGCCCTCTGGAAACACCATATATTTT,CAWSIAPSGNTIYF
-,TRBV11-2,-,TRBJ2-6,TGTGCCAGCAGCTCCGGACAAATCTCTGGGGCCAACGGCCTGACTTTC,CASSSGQISGANGLTF
-,TRBV5-1,TRBD1,TRBJ1-3,TGCGCCAGCAGCTCACTTCTAAGGGACAGCTACTCTGGAAACACCATATATTTT,CASSSLLRDSYSGNTIYF
-,TRBV27,TRBD1,TRBJ2-1,TGTGCCAGCAGTTTCCGTCATTCGGACAGGGGATACAATGAGCAGTTCTTC,CASSFRHSDRGYNEQFF
-,TRBV30,TRBD1,TRBJ2-3,TGTGCCTGGAGTGTAGGACAGGGCGGAGGCACAGATACGCAGTATTTT,CAWSVGQGGGTDTQYF
-,TRBV5-1,TRBD1,TRBJ1-1,TGCGCCAGCAGCCGGACAGGGGACACTGAAGCTTTCTTT,CASSRTGDTEAFF
-,TRBV7-6,-,TRBJ2-2,TGTGCCAGCAGCTTAGCGGCCATTGACAGCACCGGGGAGCTGTTTTTT,CASSLAAIDSTGELFF
few,TRBV18,-,TRBJ1-1,TGTGCCAGCTCACCAATGGGGGCGAACACTGAAGCTTTCTTT,CASSPMGANTEAFF
-,TRBV10-3,TRBD2,TRBJ2-5,TGTGCCATCAGTGAGGGCGGGGGGGCCGGGACCCAGTACTTC,CAISEGGGAGTQYF
-,TRBV7-6,TRBD1,TRBJ2-5,TGTGCCAGCAGCTTAATCGTGGTTGGTGGACAGGGGATTTTGGAGACCCAGTACTTC,CASSLIVVGGQGILETQYF
-,TRBV25-1,-,TRBJ2-3,TGTGCCAGCAGTGATGCACGGACAGCAGATACGCAGTATTTT,CASSDARTADTQYF
-,TRBV7-2,-,TRBJ2-5,TGTGCCAGCAGCTTAGCCGGCGCGGGGGAGACCCAGTACTTC,CASSLAGAGETQYF
-,TRBV7-2,-,TRBJ2-2,TGTGCCAGCAGCTTAGCCGTCGGGGAGCTGTTTTTT,CASSLAVGELFF
-,TRBV7-2,TRBD2,TRBJ2-3,TGTGCCAGCAGCTTCGGACTAGGGAGCACAGATACGCAGTATTTT,CASSFGLGSTDTQYF
-,TRBV7-9,TRBD1,TRBJ1-1,TGTGCCAGCAGCCCCCGGACAGGGGTAATGAACACTGAAGCTTTCTTT,CASSPRTGVMNTEAFF
-,TRBV7-2,-,TRBJ2-7,TGTGCCAGCAGCTTAGTTGGTCAGATCGAGCAGTACTTC,CASSLVGQIEQYF
-,TRBV27,-,TRBJ1-2,TGTGCCAGCAGTTTAGGGAGGGCGTCGGCGTTTGGCTACACCTTC,CASSLGRASAFGYTF
-,TRBV6-4,TRBD2,TRBJ2-5,TGTGCCAGCAGTGAGACGAGCGGGGCCGGGGCCCAGTACTTC,CASSETSGAGAQYF
-,TRBV7-9,TRBD1,TRBJ1-1,TGTGCCAGCAGCTTACCCGACAGGGGTAACACTGAAGCTTTCTTT,CASSLPDRGNTEAFF
-,TRBV29-1,-,TRBJ2-1,TGCAGCGTTGATATGGGGGGGCGGGGAAATGAGCAGTTCTTC,CSVDMGGRGNEQFF
-,TRBV18,-,TRBJ1-4,TGTGCCAGCTCACCTACGCCCCCGGGAGAAAAACTGTTTTTT,CASSPTPPGEKLFF
-,TRBV27,-,TRBJ1-4,TGTGCCAGCAGCCCTGGCGGGGATGCTTATGAAAAACTGTTTTTT,CASSPGGDAYEKLFF
-,TRBV7-6,-,TRBJ2-7,TGTGCCAGCAGCTTAGGTTCAGGCTCATCCTACGAGCAGTACTTC,CASSLGSGSSYEQYF
-,TRBV7-9,TRBD1,TRBJ2-5,TGTGCCAGCAGCTTAGCCCGACAGGGGAGGAGGGAGACCCAGTACTTC,CASSLARQGRRETQYF
few,TRBV28,TRBD2,TRBJ2-7,TGTGCCAGCAGTTTATCGGGATGGCGGGGGGGCTCCTACGAGCAGTACTTC,CASSLSGWRGGSYEQYF
-,TRBV5-1,-,TRBJ1-1,TGCGCCAGCAGCTTGAGGCAGGGGCCCCTGGGGCCCGAAGCTTTCTTT,CASSLRQGPLGPEAFF